This T cell receptor beta chain is from a study of blood T cell repertoires in COVID-19. Background on the study: COVID-19 samples from acute and convalescent phases originated in the United States, Italy and Spain. PBMCs, B-cell-depleted T cells, or T cells were the source of the cDNA or gDNA that made up the material.

Per germline, CDR1 MNHEY and CDR2 SVGAGI. This CDR3 spans 16 amino acids. With V trimmed by 2 bases and J by 7 bases, 12 bases remained unmatched. Original analysis: Reference gene primer amplification yielded estimated nucleated cell counts. Profiling relied on immunoSEQ multiplex PCR, and the TCRdb table lists in-frame clones only, not all of them. Clone size and the V and J calls come from that table; the DNA yielded D and trimming. The sample consists of a few hundred thousand clones, 89% of them appearing once. The J gene is TRBJ1-2, the V gene TRBV6-5; 8 bases align to TRBD1. The sample taken for sequencing was peripheral blood. The sequence was collected from a man aged 40-49 years with acute or convalescent COVID-19. The CDR3 DNA is TGTGCCAGCAGTTACGCGTTCCGAGGACAGGGCGGTGGCTACACCTTC. This codes for CASSYAFRGQGGGYTF.